This T cell receptor beta chain appears in the sequencing data of a study of cytomegalovirus exposure and HLA in healthy donors. Assay used: immunoSEQ multiplex PCR; TCRdb lists only in-frame clones, some missing. The sample has some 170,000 clones, more than 75% seen once. CDR3 size: 14 residues. From germline, CDR1 is MNHNS and CDR2 SASEGT. J lost 6 bases, V lost 4 bases, and 3 bases had no gene match. The TCR was taken from a woman in her 30s in good health and CMV-seronegative. The genes are TRBV6-1 and TRBJ1-3; 10 bases agree with TRBD1. The sample consisted of PBMCs. CDR3 sequence: CASSGGTGVNTIYF. DNA of the CDR3: TGTGCCAGCAGTGGTGGGACAGGGGTAAACACCATATATTTT.